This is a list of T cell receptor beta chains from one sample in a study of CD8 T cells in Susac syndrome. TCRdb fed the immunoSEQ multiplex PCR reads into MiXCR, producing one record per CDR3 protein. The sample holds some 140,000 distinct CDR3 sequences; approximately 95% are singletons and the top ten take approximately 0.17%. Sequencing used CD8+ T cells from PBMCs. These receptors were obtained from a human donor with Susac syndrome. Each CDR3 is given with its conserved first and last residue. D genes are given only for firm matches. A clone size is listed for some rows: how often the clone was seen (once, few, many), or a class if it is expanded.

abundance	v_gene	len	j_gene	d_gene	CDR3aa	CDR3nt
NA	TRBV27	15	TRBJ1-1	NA	CASSLSRGVNTEAFF	TGTGCCAGCAGTTTATCCCGGGGGGTGAACACTGAAGCTTTCTTT
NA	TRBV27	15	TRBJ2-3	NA	CASSIDWRNTDTQYF	TGTGCCAGCAGTATCGACTGGCGGAACACAGATACGCAGTATTTT
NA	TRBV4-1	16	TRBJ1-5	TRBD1	CASSQLEQGPNQPQHF	TGCGCCAGCAGCCAATTGGAACAGGGGCCTAATCAGCCCCAGCATTTT
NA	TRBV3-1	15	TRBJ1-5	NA	CASSQYLGSNQPQHF	TGTGCCAGCAGCCAGTACTTAGGTAGCAATCAGCCCCAGCATTTT
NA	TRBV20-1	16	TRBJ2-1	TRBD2	CSARDHGLAASNEQFF	TGCAGTGCTAGAGATCACGGCCTAGCGGCCAGTAATGAGCAGTTCTTC
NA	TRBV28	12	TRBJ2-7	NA	CASSLNSYEQYF	TGTGCCAGCAGTTTGAACTCCTACGAGCAGTACTTC
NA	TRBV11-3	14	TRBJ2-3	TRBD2	CASGSREDTDTQYF	TGTGCCAGCGGATCACGGGAGGACACAGATACGCAGTATTTT
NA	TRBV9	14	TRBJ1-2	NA	CASSGTEVHYGYTF	TGTGCCAGCAGCGGGACAGAAGTACACTATGGCTACACCTTC
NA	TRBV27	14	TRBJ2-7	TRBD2	CASSLGAGVGEQYF	TGTGCCAGCAGTTTAGGGGCGGGAGTAGGTGAGCAGTACTTC
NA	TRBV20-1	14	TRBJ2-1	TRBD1	CSARGGQGVNEQFF	TGCAGTGCTAGGGGGGGACAGGGGGTGAATGAGCAGTTCTTC
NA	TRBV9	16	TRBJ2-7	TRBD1	CASSPDRETNSYEQYF	TGTGCCAGCAGCCCCGACAGGGAAACCAATTCCTACGAGCAGTACTTC
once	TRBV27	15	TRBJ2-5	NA	CASSAWDGVQETQYF	TGTGCCAGCAGTGCTTGGGACGGCGTTCAAGAGACCCAGTACTTC
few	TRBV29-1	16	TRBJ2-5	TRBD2	CSATSGREKYQETQYF	TGCAGCGCCACTAGCGGGAGAGAGAAGTACCAAGAGACCCAGTACTTC
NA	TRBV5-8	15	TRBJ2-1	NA	CASSLNDGYYNEQFF	TGTGCCAGCAGCTTGAATGATGGGTATTACAATGAGCAGTTCTTC
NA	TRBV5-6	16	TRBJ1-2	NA	CASSLVQDLPNYGYTF	TGTGCCAGCAGCTTGGTGCAAGACCTTCCTAACTATGGCTACACCTTC
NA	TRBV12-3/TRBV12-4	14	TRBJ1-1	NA	CASSHTSGNTEAFF	TGTGCCAGCAGCCATACTAGCGGGAACACTGAAGCTTTCTTT